This T cell receptor beta chain was sequenced in a study of CD8 T cells in ankylosing spondylitis. At least ten counts were recorded for this clonotype. TCRdb re-derived calls from the 5' RACE reads in MiXCR, one entry per CDR3 protein. The sample contains about 250,000 distinct CDR3 sequences, roughly 8.2% of which appear only once. Germline CDR1 SGDLS, CDR2 YYNGEE. V lost 4 bases, J lost 5 bases, and 8 bases stayed unmatched. This CDR3 region has 16 residues. Material for sequencing was blood, either unsorted or a sorted T cell fraction (not recorded which). V is TRBV9 and J is TRBJ2-3; 12 bases fit TRBD2. The sequence was collected from a female donor with ankylosing spondylitis or in good health (not recorded which). In DNA, the CDR3 is TGTGCCAGCAGCCTCGGACTAGCGGGAAGGGGAGATACGCAGTATTTT. Translation gives CASSLGLAGRGDTQYF.